This T cell receptor (beta chain) is from a study of blood T cell repertoires in COVID-19. Study information: The origin of the acute and convalescent COVID-19 samples was the United States, Italy and Spain.

Measured with immunoSEQ multiplex PCR; TCRdb has only the in-frame clones, and not every one. The table lists approximately 170,000 clones, 80% to 90% of them singletons. This clone has a count of ten or more. CDR1 and CDR2 (germline): SEHNR, FQNEAQ (reference sequence). The CDR3 runs to 15 residues. V was shortened by 4 bases and J by 6 bases, with 15 bases between the two germline ends. V and J are TRBV7-9 and TRBJ1-4; D is unresolved. The sample was peripheral blood. The receptor was isolated from a human donor in a cohort sampled during active COVID-19. CDR3 sequence (DNA): TGTGCCAGCAGCTCACCCGGGCCGAGGGATGAAAAACTGTTTTTT. Its translation: CASSSPGPRDEKLFF.